This T cell receptor (beta chain) was sequenced during a study of cytomegalovirus exposure and HLA in healthy donors. Broader study findings: Researchers reportedly found TCR beta sequences accurately predicted most subjects' HLA-A and HLA-B alleles.

Details on this clone: The antigen remains unidentified.

PCR was performed using 60 Vbeta and 13 Jbeta primers. The data were produced by immunoSEQ multiplex PCR, yet TCRdb's version contains in-frame clones alone and is incomplete. This table holds 90,000 to 120,000 clones, 70% to 80% found once. The junction had 15 bases not matched to a gene; V was cut back by 10 bases and J by 3 bases. Germline CDR1 is SNHLY and CDR2 is FYNNEI. There are 18 residues in the CDR3. V usage is TRBV2 and J usage is TRBJ2-6; 10 positions match TRBD1. This receptor was obtained from a female donor in good health and CMV-seropositive. Sequencing was performed on PBMCs. The CDR3 DNA reads as TGTGCCAACGTACCTAGGACAGGGGGGTCGGGTGGGGCCAACGTCCTGACTTTC. The encoded protein is CANVPRTGGSGGANVLTF.